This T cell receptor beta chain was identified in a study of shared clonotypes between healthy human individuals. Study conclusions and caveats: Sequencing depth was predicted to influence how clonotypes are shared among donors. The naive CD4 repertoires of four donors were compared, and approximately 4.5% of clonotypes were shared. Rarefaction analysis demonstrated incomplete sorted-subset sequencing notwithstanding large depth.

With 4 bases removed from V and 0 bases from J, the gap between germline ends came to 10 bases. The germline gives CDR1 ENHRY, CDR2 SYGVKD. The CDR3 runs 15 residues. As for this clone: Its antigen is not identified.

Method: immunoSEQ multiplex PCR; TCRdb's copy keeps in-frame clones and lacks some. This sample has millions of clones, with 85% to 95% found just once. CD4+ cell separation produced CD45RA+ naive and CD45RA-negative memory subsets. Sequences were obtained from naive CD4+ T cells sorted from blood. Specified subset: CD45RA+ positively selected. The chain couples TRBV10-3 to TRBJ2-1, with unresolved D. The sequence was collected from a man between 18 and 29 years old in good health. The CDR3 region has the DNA TGTGCCATCAGTGGAGGACCGGTCTCCTACAATGAGCAGTTCTTC. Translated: CAISGGPVSYNEQFF.